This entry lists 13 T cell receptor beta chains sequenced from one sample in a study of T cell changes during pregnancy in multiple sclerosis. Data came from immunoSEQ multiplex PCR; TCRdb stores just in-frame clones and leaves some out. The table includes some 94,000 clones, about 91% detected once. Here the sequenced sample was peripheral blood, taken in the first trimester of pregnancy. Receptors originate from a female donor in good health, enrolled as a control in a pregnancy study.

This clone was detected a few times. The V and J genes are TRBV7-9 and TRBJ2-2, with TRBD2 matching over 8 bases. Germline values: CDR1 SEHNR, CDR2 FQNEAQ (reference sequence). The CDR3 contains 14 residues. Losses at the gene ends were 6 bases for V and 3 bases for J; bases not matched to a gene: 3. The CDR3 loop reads CASRGAGDTGELFF. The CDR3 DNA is TGTGCCAGCAGGGGAGCGGGGGACACCGGGGAGCTGTTTTTT.

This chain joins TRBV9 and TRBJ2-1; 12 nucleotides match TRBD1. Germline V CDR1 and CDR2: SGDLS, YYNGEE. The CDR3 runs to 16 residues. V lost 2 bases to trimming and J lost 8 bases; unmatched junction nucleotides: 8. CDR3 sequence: CASSVPGQGAGDEQFF. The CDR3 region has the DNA TGTGCCAGCAGCGTTCCGGGACAGGGGGCTGGAGATGAGCAGTTCTTC.

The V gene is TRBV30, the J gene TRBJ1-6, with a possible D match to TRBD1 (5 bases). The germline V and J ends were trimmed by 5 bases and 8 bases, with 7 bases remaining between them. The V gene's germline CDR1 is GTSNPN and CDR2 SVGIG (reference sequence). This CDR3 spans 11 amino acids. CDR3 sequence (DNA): TGTGCCTGGGGGGCGGATTCACCCCTCCACTTT. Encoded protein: CAWGADSPLHF.

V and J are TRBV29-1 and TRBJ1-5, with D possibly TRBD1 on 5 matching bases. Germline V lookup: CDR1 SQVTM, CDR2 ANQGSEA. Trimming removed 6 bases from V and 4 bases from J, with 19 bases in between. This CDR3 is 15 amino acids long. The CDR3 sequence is CSVIFGLSGNQPQHF. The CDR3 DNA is TGCAGCGTAATATTCGGTTTATCAGGGAATCAGCCCCAGCATTTT.

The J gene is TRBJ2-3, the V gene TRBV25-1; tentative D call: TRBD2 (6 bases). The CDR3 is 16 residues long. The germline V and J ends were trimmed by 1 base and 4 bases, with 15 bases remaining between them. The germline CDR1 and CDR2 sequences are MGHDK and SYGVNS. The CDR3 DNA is TGTGCCAGCAGTGAATTCAGTCCTAGGGAGGCAGATACGCAGTATTTT. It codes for CASSEFSPREADTQYF.

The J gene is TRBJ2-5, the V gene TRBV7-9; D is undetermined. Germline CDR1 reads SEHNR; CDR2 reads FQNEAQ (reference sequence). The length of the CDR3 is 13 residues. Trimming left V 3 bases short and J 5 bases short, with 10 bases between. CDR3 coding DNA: TGTGCCAGCAGCTTCCCTAGTCTTGAGACCCAGTACTTC. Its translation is CASSFPSLETQYF.

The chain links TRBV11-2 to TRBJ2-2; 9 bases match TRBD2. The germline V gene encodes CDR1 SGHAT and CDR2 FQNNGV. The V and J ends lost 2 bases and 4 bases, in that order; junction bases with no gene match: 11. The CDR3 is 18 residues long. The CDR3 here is CASSLRASGGPGTGELFF. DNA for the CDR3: TGTGCCAGCAGCTTAAGGGCGAGCGGGGGGCCTGGCACCGGGGAGCTGTTTTTT.

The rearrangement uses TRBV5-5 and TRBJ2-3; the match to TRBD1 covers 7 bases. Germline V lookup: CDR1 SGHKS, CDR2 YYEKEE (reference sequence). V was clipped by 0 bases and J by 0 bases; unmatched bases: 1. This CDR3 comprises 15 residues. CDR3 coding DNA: TGTGCCAGCAGCTTGGCGACAGGGAGCACAGATACGCAGTATTTT. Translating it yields CASSLATGSTDTQYF.

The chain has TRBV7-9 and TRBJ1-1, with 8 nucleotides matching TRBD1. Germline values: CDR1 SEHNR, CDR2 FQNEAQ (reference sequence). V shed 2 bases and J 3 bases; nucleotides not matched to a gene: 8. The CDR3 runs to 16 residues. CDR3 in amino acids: CASSLREQGEDTEAFF. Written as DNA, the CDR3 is TGTGCCAGCAGCTTACGGGAACAGGGGGAGGACACTGAAGCTTTCTTT.

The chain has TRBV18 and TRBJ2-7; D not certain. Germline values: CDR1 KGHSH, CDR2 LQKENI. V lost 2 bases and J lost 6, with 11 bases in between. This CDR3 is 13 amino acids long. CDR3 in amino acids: CASSPGPPGEQYF. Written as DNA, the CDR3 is TGTGCCAGCTCACCAGGGCCACCCGGCGAGCAGTACTTC.

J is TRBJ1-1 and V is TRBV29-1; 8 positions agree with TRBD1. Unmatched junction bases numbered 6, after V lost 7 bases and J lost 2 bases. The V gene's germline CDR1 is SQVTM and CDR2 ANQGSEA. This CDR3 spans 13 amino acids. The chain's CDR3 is CSAGQGSNTEAFF. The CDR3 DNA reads TGCAGCGCCGGACAGGGTAGCAACACTGAAGCTTTCTTT.

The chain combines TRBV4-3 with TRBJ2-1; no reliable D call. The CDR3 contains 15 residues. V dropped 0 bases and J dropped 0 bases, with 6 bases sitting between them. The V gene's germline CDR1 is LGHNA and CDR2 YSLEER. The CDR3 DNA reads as TGCGCCAGCAGCCAAGATTTAGCCTCCTACAATGAGCAGTTCTTC. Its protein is CASSQDLASYNEQFF.

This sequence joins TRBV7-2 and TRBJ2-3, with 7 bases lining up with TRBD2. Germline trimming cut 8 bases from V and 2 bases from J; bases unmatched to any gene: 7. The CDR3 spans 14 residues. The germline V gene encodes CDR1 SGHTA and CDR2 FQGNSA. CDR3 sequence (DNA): TGTGCCAGCGAGAGCGGGGCTGCCACAGATACGCAGTATTTT. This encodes CASESGAATDTQYF.